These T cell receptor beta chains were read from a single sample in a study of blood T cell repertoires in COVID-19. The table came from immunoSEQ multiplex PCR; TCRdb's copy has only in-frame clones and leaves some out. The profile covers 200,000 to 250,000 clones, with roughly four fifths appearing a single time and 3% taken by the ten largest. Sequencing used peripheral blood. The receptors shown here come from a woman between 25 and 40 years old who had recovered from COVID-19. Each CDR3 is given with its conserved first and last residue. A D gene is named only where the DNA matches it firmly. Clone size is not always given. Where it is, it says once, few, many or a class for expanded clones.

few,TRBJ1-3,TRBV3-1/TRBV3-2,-,TGTGCCAGCAGCCAGCGGGGCGGCTCTGGAAACACCATATATTTT,CASSQRGGSGNTIYF
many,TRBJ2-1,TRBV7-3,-,TGTGCCAGCAGCTTAGTTGTGGGCGATTACAATGAGCAGTTCTTC,CASSLVVGDYNEQFF
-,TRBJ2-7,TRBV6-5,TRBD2,TGTGCCACGCAATTAGCGGGAGGGAGCTCCTACGAGCAGTACTTC,CATQLAGGSSYEQYF
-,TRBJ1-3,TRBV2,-,TGTGCCAGCAGTGAAAGGACAGTTGGAAACACCATATATTTT,CASSERTVGNTIYF
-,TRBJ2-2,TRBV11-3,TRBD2,TGTGCCAGCAGCTCTCAGAGCGGGGCGAACACCGGGGAGCTGTTTTTT,CASSSQSGANTGELFF
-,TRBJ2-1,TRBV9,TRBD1,TGTGCCAGCAGCGGGGGACAGAGAAAGGAGCAGTTCTTC,CASSGGQRKEQFF
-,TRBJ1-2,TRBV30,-,TGTGCCTGGAGTGTCTATAGAGGGTATAACTATGGCTACACCTTC,CAWSVYRGYNYGYTF
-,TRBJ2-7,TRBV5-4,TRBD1,TGTGCCAGCAGCTTGGACCCTCAGGGGGCAGGTGACGAGCAGTACTTC,CASSLDPQGAGDEQYF
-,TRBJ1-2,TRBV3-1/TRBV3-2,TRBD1,TGTGCCAGCAGCCCAATACCGGGACAGTCCTATGGCTACACCTTC,CASSPIPGQSYGYTF
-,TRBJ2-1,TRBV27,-,TGTGCCAGCAGGGAGGGGGGGATATACAATGAGCAGTTCTTC,CASREGGIYNEQFF
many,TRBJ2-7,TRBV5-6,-,TGTGCCAGCAGCTTGGGCCCCGGGACTTTACCCTACGAGCAGTACTTC,CASSLGPGTLPYEQYF
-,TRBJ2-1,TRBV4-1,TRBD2,TGCGCCAGCAGCCAAGTTGGACTAGCGAGAGAAAAGCAGTTCTTC,CASSQVGLAREKQFF
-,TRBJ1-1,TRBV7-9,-,TGTGCCAGCAGCTTAAACCAGATATTGAACACTGAAGCTTTCTTT,CASSLNQILNTEAFF